The clone carrying this T cell receptor beta chain appeared many times. Its antigen is still unknown. Germline V lookup: CDR1 SEHNR, CDR2 FQNEAQ (reference sequence). V lost 5 bases to trimming and J lost 7 bases, with 15 bases between them. The CDR3 has 15 amino acids. The data stem from a study of neurological immune-mediated disorders. Study results and caveats: No CDR3 amino acid sequences were shared by expanded clones across subjects, suggesting private repertoires in all groups.

MiXCR, run by TCRdb on the 5' RACE reads, gives a single entry per CDR3 protein. The data hold 40,000 or so distinct CDR3 sequences, with about 3.3% observed a single time. Regarding time point: longitudinal time-point 1 (baseline). The clonotype comes from a woman aged 60-75 years with multiple sclerosis. Source material: PBMCs. The rearrangement uses TRBV7-9 and TRBJ1-6; the D gene is possibly TRBD1 (6 bases). For the CDR3, the DNA is TGTGCCAGCAGCAAACAAGGGGGTGGGAATTCACCCCTCCACTTT. It yields the protein CASSKQGGGNSPLHF.